This T cell receptor (beta chain) was identified in a study of blood T cell repertoires in COVID-19. Study in general: Whether acute or convalescent, the COVID-19 samples came from the United States, Italy and Spain. Nucleic acid was either cDNA or gDNA, and it came from T cells, B-cell-depleted T cells, or PBMCs.

The CDR3 is made up of 14 amino acids. The germline V gene encodes CDR1 MRHNA and CDR2 SNTAGT. J gave up 7 bases and V 5 bases, and 6 bases lay outside the gene matches. This clone was counted a single time. As processed by the authors: The authors estimated nucleated cell counts from reference gene primer amplification. Profiled with immunoSEQ multiplex PCR; TCRdb holds only in-frame clones, not every one. The DNA was the basis for D and trimming; V, J and clone size are from that table. The table lists 50,000 to 65,000 clones, nearly 90% of them singletons. The receptor's source is a man in his 60s with active COVID-19. The sample consisted of peripheral blood. The chain recombines TRBV6-4 with TRBJ2-1; 9 bases line up with TRBD2. DNA for the CDR3: TGTGCCAGCAGTAGGCGGGAGGGCCCGAATGAGCAGTTCTTC. Its protein product is CASSRREGPNEQFF.